This T cell receptor (beta chain) is from a study of blood T cell repertoires in COVID-19. Study summary: Samples taken during acute and convalescent COVID-19 were collected in the United States, Italy and Spain. The analysed material was cDNA or gDNA that came from T cells, B-cell-depleted T cells, or PBMCs.

Original handling: Counts of nucleated cells, estimated from reference gene primer amplification, were obtained. Measured with immunoSEQ multiplex PCR; TCRdb has only the in-frame clones, and not every one. V, J and clone size reflect that table, while D and trimming were determined from the DNA. The sample has some 200,000 clones, approximately 87% seen once. Trimming at V came to 0 bases and at J to 4 bases, leaving 8 bases not matched to a gene. Germline CDR1 is LGHDT and CDR2 is YNNKEL (reference sequence). The CDR3 extends over 17 amino acids. Patients in Seattle were enrolled during active infection, then followed longitudinally.

Source material: peripheral blood. This TCR came from a woman between 65 and 79 years old with COVID-19, enrolled during active disease. The rearrangement links TRBV3-1 (or the pseudogene TRBV3-2) to TRBJ1-2; 10 positions agree with TRBD1. For the CDR3, the DNA is TGTGCCAGCAGCCAAGATTCGGGACAGGGGTCCGTCTATGGCTACACCTTC. Its translation: CASSQDSGQGSVYGYTF.